The rows below give T cell receptor beta chains drawn from one sample of a study of CXCR3-negative and CXCR3-positive naive CD8 T cells. TCRdb reprocessed the 5' RACE reads, with one entry per CDR3 protein and no DNA. The sample spans 100,000 to 150,000 distinct CDR3 sequences; the ten largest clones claim approximately 0.29%. The sample comprised naive CXCR3- CD8+ T cells from blood. Receptors were obtained from a human donor in good health. Some clones in this sample may be carry-over from other donors' samples. CDR3s include the opening cysteine and the closing phenylalanine or tryptophan.

v_call,cdr3_length,j_call,cdr3_aa
TRBV23-1,14,TRBJ2-3,CAIEPGGAPDTQYF
TRBV14,15,TRBJ2-7,CASSQARGSFYEQYF
TRBV7-2,16,TRBJ2-4,CASSLIGGVAKNIQYF
TRBV3-1,14,TRBJ2-7,CASSPTLADYEQYF
TRBV20-1,16,TRBJ2-1,CSARGGLPAPYNEQFF
TRBV29-1,14,TRBJ2-7,CSVEDTGGTYEQYF
TRBV7-9,15,TRBJ2-3,CASSPASEGTDTQYF
TRBV5-1,15,TRBJ2-7,CASSLDPGRSYEQYF
TRBV12-3/TRBV12-4,14,TRBJ2-7,CASTASGAAGEQYF
TRBV29-1,15,TRBJ2-1,CSVEWQGGSYNEQFF
TRBV28,16,TRBJ1-1,CATEGTGGFLNTEAFF
TRBV4-1,14,TRBJ1-1,CASSQGVLNTEAFF
TRBV29-1,15,TRBJ2-3,CSVEDWSGETDTQYF
TRBV21-1,17,TRBJ2-1,CASSKDQDPLRYNEQFF
TRBV4-1,13,TRBJ2-3,CASSQVPADTQYF
TRBV9,18,TRBJ2-3,CASSVGSASSGGADTQYF